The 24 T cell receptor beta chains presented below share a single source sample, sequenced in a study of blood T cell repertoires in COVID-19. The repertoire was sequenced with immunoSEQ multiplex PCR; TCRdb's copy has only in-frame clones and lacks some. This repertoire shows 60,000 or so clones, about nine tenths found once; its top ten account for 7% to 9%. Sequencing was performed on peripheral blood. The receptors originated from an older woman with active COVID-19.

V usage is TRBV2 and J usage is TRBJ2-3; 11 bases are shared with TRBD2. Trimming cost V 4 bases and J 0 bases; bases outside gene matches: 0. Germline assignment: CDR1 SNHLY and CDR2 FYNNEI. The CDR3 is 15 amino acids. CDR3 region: CASSGLAGSTDTQYF. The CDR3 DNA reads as TGTGCCAGCAGTGGACTAGCGGGGAGCACAGATACGCAGTATTTT.

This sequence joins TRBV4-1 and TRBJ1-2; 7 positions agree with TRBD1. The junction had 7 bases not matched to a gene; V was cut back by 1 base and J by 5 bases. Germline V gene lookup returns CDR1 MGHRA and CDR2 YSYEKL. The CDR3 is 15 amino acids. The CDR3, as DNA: TGCGCCAGCAGCCAAGGGTCAGGGGGACATTATGGCTACACCTTC. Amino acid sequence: CASSQGSGGHYGYTF.

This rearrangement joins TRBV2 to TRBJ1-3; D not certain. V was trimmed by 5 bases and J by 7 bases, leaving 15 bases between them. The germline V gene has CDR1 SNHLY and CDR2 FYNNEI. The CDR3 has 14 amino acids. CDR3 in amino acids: CASSRGRAGNTIYF. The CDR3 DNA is TGTGCCAGCAGTCGGGGTAGAGCGGGGAACACCATATATTTT. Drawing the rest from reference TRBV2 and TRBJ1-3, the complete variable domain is EPEVTQTPSHQVTQMGQEVILRCVPISNHLYFYWYRQILGQKVEFLVSFYNNEISEKSEIFDDQFSVERPDGSNFTLKIRSTKLEDSAMYFCASSRGRAGNTIYFGEGSWLTVV.

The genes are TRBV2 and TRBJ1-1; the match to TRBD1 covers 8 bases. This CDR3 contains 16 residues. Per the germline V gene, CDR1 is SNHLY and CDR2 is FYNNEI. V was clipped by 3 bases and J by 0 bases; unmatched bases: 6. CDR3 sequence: CASSDRGQELNTEAFF. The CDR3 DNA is TGTGCCAGCAGTGATAGGGGACAGGAATTGAACACTGAAGCTTTCTTT.

In nucleotides, the CDR3 is TGCAGCGTTGGTGGTCCGGGACTCGCCTACGAGCAGTACTTC. Protein: CSVGGPGLAYEQYF. The V call is TRBV29-1, the J call TRBJ2-7; D might be TRBD2 (6 bases). CDR1 is SQVTM and CDR2 is ANQGSEA in the germline V gene. V gave up 4 bases and J gave up 2 bases, with 15 bases separating them. The CDR3 length is 14 residues.

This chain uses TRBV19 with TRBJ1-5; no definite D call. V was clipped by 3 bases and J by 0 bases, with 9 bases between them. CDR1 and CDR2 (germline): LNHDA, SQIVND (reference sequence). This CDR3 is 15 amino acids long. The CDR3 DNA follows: TGTGCCAGTAGTATGGAGAGTTATAGCAATCAGCCCCAGCATTTT. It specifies CASSMESYSNQPQHF.

The CDR3 sequence: CASSEGGIRDYGYTF. The CDR3 coding sequence is TGTGCCAGCAGTGAAGGGGGCATAAGGGACTATGGCTACACCTTC. The V call is TRBV6-1, the J call TRBJ1-2; TRBD1 might be the D (5 bases). The CDR3 is made up of 15 amino acids. Per the germline V gene, CDR1 is MNHNS and CDR2 is SASEGT. The V end lost 1 base, the J end lost 3 bases, and 12 bases lay between the germline ends.

The CDR3 coding sequence is TGTGCCAGTAGTCCGGACAGGGGAGCAACTAATGAAAAACTGTTTTTT. Translating it yields CASSPDRGATNEKLFF. The chain combines TRBV19 with TRBJ1-4, with 9 bases that match TRBD1. From germline, CDR1 is LNHDA and CDR2 SQIVND (reference sequence). V shed 5 bases and J 0 bases; nucleotides not matched to a gene: 4. The CDR3 totals 16 residues.

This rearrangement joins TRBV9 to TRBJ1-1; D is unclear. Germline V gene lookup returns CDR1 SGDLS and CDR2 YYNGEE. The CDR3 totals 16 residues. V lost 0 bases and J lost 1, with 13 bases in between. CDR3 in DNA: TGTGCCAGCAGCGTAGAGTCTCTGGGGAGGAACACTGAAGCTTTCTTT. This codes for CASSVESLGRNTEAFF.

CDR3 region: CASSTLAGTSGTDTQYF. The DNA of the CDR3 is TGTGCCAGTAGTACACTAGCCGGGACTAGCGGTACAGATACGCAGTATTTT. The genes are TRBV19 and TRBJ2-3, with 11 positions matching TRBD2. The CDR3 has 17 amino acids. J was trimmed by 3 bases and V by 4 bases; bases with no gene match: 9. Germline CDR1 reads LNHDA; CDR2 reads SQIVND (reference sequence).

CDR3: CASSWEQRNTEAFF. In DNA, the CDR3 is TGTGCCAGCAGCTGGGAGCAACGAAACACTGAAGCTTTCTTT. The V and J genes are TRBV5-6 and TRBJ1-1; D is ambiguous. Trimming took off 3 bases at V and 2 bases at J, with 11 bases between the two ends. The CDR3 runs to 14 residues. Germline V gene data show CDR1 as SGHDT and CDR2 as YYEEEE.

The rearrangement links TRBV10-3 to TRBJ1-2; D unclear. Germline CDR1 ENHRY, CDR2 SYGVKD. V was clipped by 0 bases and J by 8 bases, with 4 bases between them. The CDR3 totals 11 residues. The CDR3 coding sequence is TGTGCCATCAGTGAGTCTAGAGGCTACACCTTC. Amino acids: CAISESRGYTF.

The CDR3 reads CASHGWSTSYNEQFF. CDR3 nucleotide sequence: TGTGCCAGTCATGGCTGGAGCACGTCCTACAATGAGCAGTTCTTC. This chain uses TRBV7-2 with TRBJ2-1, with D uncertain. Germline CDR1 SGHTA, CDR2 FQGNSA. The CDR3 runs to 15 residues. V was shortened by 9 bases and J by 1 base, with 16 bases between the two germline ends.

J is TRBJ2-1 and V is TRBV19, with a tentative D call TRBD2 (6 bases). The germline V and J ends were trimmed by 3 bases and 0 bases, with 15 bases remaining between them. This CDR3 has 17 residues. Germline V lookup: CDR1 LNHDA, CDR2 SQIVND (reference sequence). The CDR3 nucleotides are TGTGCCAGTAGTATTAGTGGTGGGAGGAGCTCCTACAATGAGCAGTTCTTC. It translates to CASSISGGRSSYNEQFF.

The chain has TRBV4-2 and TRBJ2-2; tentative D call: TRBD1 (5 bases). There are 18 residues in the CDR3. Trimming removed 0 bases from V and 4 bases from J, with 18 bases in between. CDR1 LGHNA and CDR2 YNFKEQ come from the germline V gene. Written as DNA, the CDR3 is TGTGCCAGCAGCCAAGATCAGGGCGAGGCCAGACTCACCGGGGAGCTGTTTTTT. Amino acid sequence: CASSQDQGEARLTGELFF.

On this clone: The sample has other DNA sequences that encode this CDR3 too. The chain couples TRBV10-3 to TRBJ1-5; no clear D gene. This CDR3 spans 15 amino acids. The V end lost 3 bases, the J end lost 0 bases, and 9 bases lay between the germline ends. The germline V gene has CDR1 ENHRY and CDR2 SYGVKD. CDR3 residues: CAISEGRNSNQPQHF. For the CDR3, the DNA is TGTGCCATCAGTGAAGGCAGGAATAGCAATCAGCCCCAGCATTTT.

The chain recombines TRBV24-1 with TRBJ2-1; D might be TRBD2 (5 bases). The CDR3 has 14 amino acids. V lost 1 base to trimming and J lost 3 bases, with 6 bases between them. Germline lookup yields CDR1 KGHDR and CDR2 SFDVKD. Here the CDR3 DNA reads TGTGCCACCAGTGATTTTGGAGGCTACAATGAGCAGTTCTTC. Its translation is CATSDFGGYNEQFF.

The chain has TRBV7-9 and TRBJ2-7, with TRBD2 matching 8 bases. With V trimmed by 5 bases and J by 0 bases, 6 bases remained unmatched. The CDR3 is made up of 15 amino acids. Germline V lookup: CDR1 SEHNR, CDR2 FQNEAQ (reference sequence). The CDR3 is CASSPREGISYEQYF. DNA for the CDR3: TGTGCCAGCAGCCCTCGGGAGGGGATCTCCTACGAGCAGTACTTC.

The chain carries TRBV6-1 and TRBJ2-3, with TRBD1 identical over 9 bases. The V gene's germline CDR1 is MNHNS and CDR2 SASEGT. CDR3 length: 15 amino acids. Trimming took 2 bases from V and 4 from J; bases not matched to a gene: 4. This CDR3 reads CASSEPGQGADTQYF. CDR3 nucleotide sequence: TGTGCCAGCAGTGAACCGGGACAGGGCGCAGATACGCAGTATTTT.

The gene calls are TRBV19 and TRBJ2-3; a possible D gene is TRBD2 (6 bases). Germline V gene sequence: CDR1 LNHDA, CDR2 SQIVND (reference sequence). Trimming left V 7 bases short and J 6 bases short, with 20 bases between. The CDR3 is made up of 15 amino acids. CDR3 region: CASTRRRDSEDTQYF. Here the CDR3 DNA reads TGTGCCAGTACCAGGAGGAGGGACTCGGAGGATACGCAGTATTTT.

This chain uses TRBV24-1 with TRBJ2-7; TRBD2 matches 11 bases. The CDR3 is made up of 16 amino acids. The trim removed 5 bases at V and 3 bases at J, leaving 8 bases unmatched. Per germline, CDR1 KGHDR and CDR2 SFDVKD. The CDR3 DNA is TGTGCCACCAGTGCAAAACTAGCGGGAGACTTCTACGAGCAGTACTTC. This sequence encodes CATSAKLAGDFYEQYF.

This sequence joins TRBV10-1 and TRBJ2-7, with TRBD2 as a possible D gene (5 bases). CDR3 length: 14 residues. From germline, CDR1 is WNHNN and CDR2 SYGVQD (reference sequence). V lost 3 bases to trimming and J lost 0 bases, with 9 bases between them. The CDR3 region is CASSELANSYEQYF. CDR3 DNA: TGCGCCAGCAGTGAATTAGCGAACTCCTACGAGCAGTACTTC.

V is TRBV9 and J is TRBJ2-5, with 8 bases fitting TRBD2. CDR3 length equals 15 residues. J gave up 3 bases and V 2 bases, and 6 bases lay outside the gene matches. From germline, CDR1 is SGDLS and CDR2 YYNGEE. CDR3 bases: TGTGCCAGCAGCGTTCGGGAGGGGAGGGAAGAGACCCAGTACTTC. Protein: CASSVREGREETQYF.

The CDR3 sequence: CASSLSRLAGENEQFF. CDR3 coding DNA: TGTGCCAGCAGCTTAAGTAGGCTAGCGGGAGAAAATGAGCAGTTCTTC. The J gene is TRBJ2-1, the V gene TRBV7-3; 10 nucleotides line up with TRBD2. Germline V CDR1 and CDR2: SGHTA, FQGTGA. V trimming: 1 base; J trimming: 7 bases; junction bases outside the gene matches: 7. The length of the CDR3 is 16 residues.